This TCR beta chain emerged from a study of OX40 agonist ivuxolimab in advanced cancers. Study context: In this cohort, patients received ivuxolimab, an agonistic anti-OX40 (CD134) antibody. Patients receiving dose escalation had hepatocellular carcinoma, melanoma, renal cell or head and neck cancer.

Autoimmune disease history or systemic immunosuppression excluded patients. Study findings and constraints: Clonal expansion was among the lowest in partial responders at 0.1-3.0 mg/kg, especially CD8+.

In the case of this clone: Antigen unknown.

CDR1 and CDR2 (germline): SNHLY, FYNNEI. V was shortened by 3 bases and J by 5 bases, with 13 bases between the two germline ends. The CDR3 covers 14 residues. Assay: immunoSEQ multiplex PCR; the TCRdb copy retains only in-frame clones and omits some. The table includes around 50,000 clones, about 90% detected once. This sample comprised CD4+ or CD8+ T cells sorted from blood, obtained in a trial of the OX40 agonist ivuxolimab. The sequence came from an adult with an advanced solid tumor such as melanoma, head and neck, liver or kidney cancer. The chain links TRBV2 to TRBJ2-5; no reliable D call. The CDR3 region has the DNA TGTGCCAGCAGTGATTCCGGGTATCTTGAGACCCAGTACTTC. Protein sequence: CASSDSGYLETQYF.